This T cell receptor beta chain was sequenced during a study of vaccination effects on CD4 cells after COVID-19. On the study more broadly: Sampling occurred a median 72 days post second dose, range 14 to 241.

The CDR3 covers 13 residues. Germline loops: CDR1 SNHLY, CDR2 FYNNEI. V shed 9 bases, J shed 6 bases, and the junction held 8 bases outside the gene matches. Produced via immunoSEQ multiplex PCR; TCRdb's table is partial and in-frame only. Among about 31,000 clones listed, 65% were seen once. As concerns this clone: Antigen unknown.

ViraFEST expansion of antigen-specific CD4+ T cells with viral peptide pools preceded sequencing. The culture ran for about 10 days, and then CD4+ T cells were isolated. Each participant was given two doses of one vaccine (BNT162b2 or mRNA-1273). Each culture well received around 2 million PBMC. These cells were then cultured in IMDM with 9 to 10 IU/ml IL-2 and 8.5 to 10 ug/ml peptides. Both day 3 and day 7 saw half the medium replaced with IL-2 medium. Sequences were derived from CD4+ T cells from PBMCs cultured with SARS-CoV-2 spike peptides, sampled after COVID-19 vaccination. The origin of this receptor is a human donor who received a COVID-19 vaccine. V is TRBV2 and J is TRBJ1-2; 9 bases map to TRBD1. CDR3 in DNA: TGTGCCAGTCGACAGGGGGGCGGCAATGGCTACACCTTC. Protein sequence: CASRQGGGNGYTF.